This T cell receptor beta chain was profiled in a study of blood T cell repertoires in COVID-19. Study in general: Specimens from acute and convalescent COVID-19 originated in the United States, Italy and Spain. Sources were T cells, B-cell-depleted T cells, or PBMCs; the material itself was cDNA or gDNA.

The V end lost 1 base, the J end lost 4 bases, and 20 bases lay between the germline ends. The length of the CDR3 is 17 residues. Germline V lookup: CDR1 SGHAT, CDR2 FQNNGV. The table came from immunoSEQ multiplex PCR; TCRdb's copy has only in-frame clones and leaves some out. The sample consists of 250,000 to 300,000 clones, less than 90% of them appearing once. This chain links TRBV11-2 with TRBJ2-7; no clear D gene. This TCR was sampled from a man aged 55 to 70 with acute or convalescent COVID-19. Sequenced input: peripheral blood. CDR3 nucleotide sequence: TGTGCCAGCAGCTTAGTCCATTCGAACAGAATTAATTACGAGCAGTACTTC. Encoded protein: CASSLVHSNRINYEQYF.